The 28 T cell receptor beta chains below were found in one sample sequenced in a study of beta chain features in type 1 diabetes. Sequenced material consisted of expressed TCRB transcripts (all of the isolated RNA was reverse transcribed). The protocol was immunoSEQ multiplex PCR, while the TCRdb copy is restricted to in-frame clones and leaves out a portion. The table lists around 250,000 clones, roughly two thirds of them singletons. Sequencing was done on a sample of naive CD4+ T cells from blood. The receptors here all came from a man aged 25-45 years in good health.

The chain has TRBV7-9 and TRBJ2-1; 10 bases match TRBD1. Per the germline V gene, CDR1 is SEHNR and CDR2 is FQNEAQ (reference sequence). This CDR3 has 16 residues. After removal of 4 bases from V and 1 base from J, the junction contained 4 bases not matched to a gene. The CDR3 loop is CASSYPGQGSYNEQFF. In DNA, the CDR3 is TGTGCCAGCAGCTATCCGGGACAGGGGTCCTACAATGAGCAGTTCTTC.

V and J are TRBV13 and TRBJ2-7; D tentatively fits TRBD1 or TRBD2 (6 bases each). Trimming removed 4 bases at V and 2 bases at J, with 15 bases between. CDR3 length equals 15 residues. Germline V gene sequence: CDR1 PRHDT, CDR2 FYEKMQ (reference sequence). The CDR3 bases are TGTGCCAGCAGCTCCCGCGGAGGGGGAGCCTACGAGCAGTACTTC. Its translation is CASSSRGGGAYEQYF.

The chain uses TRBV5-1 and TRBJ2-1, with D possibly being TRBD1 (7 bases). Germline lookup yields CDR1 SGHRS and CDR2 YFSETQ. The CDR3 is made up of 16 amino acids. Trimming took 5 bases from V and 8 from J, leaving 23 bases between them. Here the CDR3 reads CASRYLSGGGSDEQFF. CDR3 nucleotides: TGCGCCAGCAGGTATCTCTCAGGGGGAGGAAGCGATGAGCAGTTCTTC.

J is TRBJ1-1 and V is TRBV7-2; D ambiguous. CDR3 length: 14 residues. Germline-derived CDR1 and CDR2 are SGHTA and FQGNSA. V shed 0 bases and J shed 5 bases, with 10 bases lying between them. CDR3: CASSLAGSKTEAFF. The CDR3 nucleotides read TGTGCCAGCAGCTTAGCTGGGTCCAAGACTGAAGCTTTCTTT.

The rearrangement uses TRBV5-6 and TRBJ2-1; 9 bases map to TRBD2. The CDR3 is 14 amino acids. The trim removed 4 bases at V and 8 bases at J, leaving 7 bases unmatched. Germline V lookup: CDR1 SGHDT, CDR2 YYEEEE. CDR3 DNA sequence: TGTGCCAGCAGCGGGGCTAGCGGGGTCGATGAGCAGTTCTTC. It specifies CASSGASGVDEQFF.

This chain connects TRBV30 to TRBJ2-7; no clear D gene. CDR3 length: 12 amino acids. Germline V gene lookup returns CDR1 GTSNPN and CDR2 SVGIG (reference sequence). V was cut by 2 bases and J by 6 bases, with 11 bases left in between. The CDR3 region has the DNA TGTGCCTGGAGTATACTCGCACCCGAGCAGTACTTC. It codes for CAWSILAPEQYF.

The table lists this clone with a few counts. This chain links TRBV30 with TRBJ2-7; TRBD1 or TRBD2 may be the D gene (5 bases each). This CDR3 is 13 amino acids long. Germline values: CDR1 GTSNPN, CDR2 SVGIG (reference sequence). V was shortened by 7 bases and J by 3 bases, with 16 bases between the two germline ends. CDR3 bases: TGTGCCTCGACCGGGACGGCGAACTACGAGCAGTACTTC. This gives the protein CASTGTANYEQYF.

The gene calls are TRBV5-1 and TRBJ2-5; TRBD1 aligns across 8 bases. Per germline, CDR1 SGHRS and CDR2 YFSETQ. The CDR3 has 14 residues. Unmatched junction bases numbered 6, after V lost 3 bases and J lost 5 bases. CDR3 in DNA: TGCGCCAGCAGCTCAGGGGGCGCGATGGAGACCCAGTACTTC. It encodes CASSSGGAMETQYF.

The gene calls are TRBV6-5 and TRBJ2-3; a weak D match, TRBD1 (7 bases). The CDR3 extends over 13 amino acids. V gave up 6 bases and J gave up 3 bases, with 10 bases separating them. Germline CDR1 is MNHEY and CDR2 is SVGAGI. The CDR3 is CASSRGVTDTQYF. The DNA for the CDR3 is TGTGCCAGCAGCAGGGGGGTGACAGATACGCAGTATTTT.

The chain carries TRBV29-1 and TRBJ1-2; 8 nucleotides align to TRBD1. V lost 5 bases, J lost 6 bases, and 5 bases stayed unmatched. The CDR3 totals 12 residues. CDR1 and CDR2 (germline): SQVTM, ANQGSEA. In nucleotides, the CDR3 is TGCAGCGTTCGGGGACAGGAGGATGGCTACACCTTC. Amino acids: CSVRGQEDGYTF.

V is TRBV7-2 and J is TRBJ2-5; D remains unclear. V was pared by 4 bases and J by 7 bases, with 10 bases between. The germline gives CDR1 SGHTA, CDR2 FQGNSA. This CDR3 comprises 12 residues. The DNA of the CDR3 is TGTGCCAGCAGCTCCCCACGAGGGACCCAGTACTTC. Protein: CASSSPRGTQYF.

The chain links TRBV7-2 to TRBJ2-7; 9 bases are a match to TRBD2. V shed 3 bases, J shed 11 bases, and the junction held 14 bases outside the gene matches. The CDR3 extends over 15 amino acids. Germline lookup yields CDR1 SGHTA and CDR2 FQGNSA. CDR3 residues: CASSLGPTGTSWEYF. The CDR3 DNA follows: TGTGCCAGCAGCTTGGGGCCTACCGGGACTAGCTGGGAGTACTTC.

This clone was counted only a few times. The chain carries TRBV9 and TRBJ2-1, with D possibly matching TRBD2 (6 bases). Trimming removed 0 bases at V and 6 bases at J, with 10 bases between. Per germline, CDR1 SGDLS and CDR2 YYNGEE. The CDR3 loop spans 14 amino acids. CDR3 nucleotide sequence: TGTGCCAGCAGCGTAGAGAGGAGGGGCAATGAGCAGTTCTTC. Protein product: CASSVERRGNEQFF.

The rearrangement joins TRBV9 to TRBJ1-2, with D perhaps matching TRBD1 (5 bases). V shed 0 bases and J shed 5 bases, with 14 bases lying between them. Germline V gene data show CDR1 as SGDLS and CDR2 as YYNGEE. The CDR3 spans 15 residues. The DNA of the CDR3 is TGTGCCAGCAGCGTAGCTACGAGGGGAGGGTATGGCTACACCTTC. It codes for CASSVATRGGYGYTF.

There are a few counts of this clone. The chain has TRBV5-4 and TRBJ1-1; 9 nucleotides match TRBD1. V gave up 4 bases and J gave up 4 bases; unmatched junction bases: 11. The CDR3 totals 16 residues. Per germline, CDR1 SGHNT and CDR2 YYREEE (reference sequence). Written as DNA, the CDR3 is TGTGCCAGCAGCCCCACAGGGGGCGCCTGGGGCACTGAAGCTTTCTTT. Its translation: CASSPTGGAWGTEAFF.

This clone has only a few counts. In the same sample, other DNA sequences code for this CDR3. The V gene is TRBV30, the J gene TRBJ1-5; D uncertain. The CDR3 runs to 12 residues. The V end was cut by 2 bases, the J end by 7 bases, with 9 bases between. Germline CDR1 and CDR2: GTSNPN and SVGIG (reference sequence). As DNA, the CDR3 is TGTGCCTGGAGTACCGGCGACCAGCCCCAGCATTTT. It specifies CAWSTGDQPQHF.

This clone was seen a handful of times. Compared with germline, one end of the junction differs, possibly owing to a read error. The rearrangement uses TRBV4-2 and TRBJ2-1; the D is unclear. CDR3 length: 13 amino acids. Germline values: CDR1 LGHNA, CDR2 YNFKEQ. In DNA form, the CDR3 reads TGTGCCAGCAGTCAAGAGAGTAGGAATGAGCAGTTCTTC. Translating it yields CASSQESRNEQFF.

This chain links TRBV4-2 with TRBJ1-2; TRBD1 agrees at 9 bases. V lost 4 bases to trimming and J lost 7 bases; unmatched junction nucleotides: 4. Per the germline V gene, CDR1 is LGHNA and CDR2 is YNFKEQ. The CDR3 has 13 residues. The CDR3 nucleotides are TGTGCCAGCAGCCCCAGACAGGGGGGTGGCTACACCTTC. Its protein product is CASSPRQGGGYTF.

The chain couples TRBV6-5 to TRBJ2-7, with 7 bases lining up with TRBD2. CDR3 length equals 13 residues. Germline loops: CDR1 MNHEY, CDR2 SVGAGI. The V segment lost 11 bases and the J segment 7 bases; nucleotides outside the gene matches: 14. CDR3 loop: CAGGRDPSSEQYF. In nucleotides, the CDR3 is TGTGCCGGGGGGAGGGATCCCTCGTCAGAGCAGTACTTC.

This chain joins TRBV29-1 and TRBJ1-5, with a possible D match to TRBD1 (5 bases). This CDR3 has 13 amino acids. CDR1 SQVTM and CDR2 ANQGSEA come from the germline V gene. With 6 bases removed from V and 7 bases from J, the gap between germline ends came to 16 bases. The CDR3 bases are TGCAGCGTCGCCGGGCAGGGCGGACAGCCCCAGCATTTT. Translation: CSVAGQGGQPQHF.

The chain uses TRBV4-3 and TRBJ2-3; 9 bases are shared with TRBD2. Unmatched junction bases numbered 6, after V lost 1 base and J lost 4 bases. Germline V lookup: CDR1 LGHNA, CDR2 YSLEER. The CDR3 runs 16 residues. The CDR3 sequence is CASSQGVAGEADTQYF. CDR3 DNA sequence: TGCGCCAGCAGCCAAGGGGTAGCGGGAGAGGCAGATACGCAGTATTTT.

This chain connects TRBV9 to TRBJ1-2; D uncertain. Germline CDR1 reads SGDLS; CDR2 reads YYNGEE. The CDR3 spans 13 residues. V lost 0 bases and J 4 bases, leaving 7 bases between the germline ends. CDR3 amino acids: CASSVDGPYGYTF. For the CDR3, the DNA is TGTGCCAGCAGCGTAGACGGGCCCTATGGCTACACCTTC.

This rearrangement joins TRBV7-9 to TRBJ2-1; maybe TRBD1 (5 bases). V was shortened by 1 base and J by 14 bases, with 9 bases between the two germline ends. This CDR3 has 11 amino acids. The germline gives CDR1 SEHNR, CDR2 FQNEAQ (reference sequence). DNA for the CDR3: TGTGCCAGCAGCTTAGGGGCAGGGAAGTTCTTC. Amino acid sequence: CASSLGAGKFF.

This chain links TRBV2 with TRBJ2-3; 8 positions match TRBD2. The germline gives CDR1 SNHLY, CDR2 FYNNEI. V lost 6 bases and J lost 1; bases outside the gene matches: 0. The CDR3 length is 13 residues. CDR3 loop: CASRREGTDTQYF. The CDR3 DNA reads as TGTGCCAGCAGGCGGGAGGGCACAGATACGCAGTATTTT.

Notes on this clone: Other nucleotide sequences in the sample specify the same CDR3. In DNA form, the CDR3 reads TGTGCCAGCAGTTTAGGGTCCTACGAGCAGTACTTC. This codes for CASSLGSYEQYF. The chain combines TRBV28 with TRBJ2-7; no definite D call. This CDR3 contains 12 residues. Germline assignment: CDR1 MDHEN and CDR2 SYDVKM. V was clipped by 2 bases and J by 1 base, with 3 bases between them.

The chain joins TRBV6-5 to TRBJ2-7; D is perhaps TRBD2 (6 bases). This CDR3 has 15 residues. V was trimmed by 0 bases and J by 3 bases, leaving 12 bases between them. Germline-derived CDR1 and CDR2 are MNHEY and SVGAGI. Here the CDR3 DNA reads TGTGCCAGCAGTTACTCGGAGGGAGCCAACTACGAGCAGTACTTC. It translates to CASSYSEGANYEQYF.

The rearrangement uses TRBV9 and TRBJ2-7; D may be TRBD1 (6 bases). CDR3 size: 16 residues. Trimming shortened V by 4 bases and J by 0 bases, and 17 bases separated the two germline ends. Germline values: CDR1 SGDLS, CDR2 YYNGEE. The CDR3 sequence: CASSLGGTGFSYEQYF. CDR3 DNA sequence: TGTGCCAGCAGCCTAGGAGGAACAGGGTTCTCCTACGAGCAGTACTTC. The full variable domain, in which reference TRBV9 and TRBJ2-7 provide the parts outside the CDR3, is DSGVTQTPKHLITATGQRVTLRCSPRSGDLSVYWYQQSLDQGLQFLIQYYNGEERAKGNILERFSAQQFPDLHSELNLSSLELGDSALYFCASSLGGTGFSYEQYFGPGTRLTVT.

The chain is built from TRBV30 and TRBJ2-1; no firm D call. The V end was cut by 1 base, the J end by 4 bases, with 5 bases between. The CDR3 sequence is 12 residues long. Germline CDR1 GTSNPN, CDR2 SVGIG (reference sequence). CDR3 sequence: CAWSESYNEQFF. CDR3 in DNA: TGTGCCTGGAGTGAAAGTTACAATGAGCAGTTCTTC.